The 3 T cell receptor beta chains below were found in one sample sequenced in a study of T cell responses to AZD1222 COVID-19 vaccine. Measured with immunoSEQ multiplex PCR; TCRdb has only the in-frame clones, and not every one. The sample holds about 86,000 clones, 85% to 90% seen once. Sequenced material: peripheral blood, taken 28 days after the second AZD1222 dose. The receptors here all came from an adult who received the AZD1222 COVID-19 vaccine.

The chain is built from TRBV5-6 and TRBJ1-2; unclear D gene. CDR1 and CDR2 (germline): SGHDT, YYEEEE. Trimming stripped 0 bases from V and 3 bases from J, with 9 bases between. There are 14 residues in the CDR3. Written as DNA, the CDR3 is TGTGCCAGCAGCTTGGCCCTTACAGACTATGGCTACACCTTC. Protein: CASSLALTDYGYTF.

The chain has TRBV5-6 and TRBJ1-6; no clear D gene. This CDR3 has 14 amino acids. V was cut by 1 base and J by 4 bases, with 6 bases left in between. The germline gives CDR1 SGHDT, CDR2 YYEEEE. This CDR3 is CASSLRTYNSPLHF. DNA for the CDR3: TGTGCCAGCAGCTTGCGAACTTATAATTCACCCCTCCACTTT.

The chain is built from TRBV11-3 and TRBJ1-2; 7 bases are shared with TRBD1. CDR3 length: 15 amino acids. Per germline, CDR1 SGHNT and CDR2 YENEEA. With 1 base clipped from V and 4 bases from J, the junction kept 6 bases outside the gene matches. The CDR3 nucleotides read TGTGCCAGCAGCTTAGTGCCGGGACAGACCTATGGCTACACCTTC. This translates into CASSLVPGQTYGYTF.